This T cell receptor beta chain originates from a study of cytomegalovirus exposure and HLA in healthy donors. Study findings and constraints: Reports described diagnosis of cytomegalovirus status by the classifier as highly specific and sensitive. Most TCR sequences were rare, but some public TCRs occurred in many donors. Cytomegalovirus-associated TCR beta chains were listed, numbering 150 to 200.

This clone was counted between two and nine times. What it binds is not known. Assay used: immunoSEQ multiplex PCR; TCRdb lists only in-frame clones, some missing. Of 150,000 to 200,000 clones in the sample, approximately 81% were seen once. Germline-derived CDR1 and CDR2 are LGHNA and YSLEER. V was clipped by 3 bases and J by 6 bases; unmatched bases: 8. The CDR3 has 15 amino acids. Sequencing was carried out using PBMCs. This chain uses TRBV4-3 with TRBJ1-5, with TRBD1 identical over 7 bases. The receptor's source is a man under 40 in good health and CMV-seropositive. CDR3 DNA sequence: TGCGCCAGCAGCCAGAGGAGGGACAGTAGTCAGCCCCAGCATTTT. Protein: CASSQRRDSSQPQHF.